This TCR beta chain was captured in a study of T cell repertoires in cytomegalovirus infection. Regarding the study as a whole: Cumulative frequency (of public TCR beta family members) identified carriers of CMV plus the relevant HLA.

Germline V CDR1 and CDR2: LNHDA, SQIVND (reference sequence). Trimming stripped 6 bases from V and 1 base from J, with 13 bases between. The CDR3 covers 15 residues. About this clonotype itself: Its matching antigen is unknown.

TCRdb independently ran MiXCR on the reads; one entry per CDR3 protein. The data hold 200,000 to 300,000 distinct CDR3 sequences, with approximately 13% observed a single time. The clonotype comes from a human donor in good health (CMV status not recorded). Some clones in this sample may be carry-over from other donors' samples. Sequencing input: PBMCs. V is TRBV19 and J is TRBJ1-5; D is unclear. CDR3 loop: CASSALGASNQPQHF. DNA for the CDR3: TGTGCCAGTAGCGCCCTGGGAGCGAGCAATCAGCCCCAGCATTTT.